The 32 T cell receptor beta chains below were found in one sample sequenced in a study of blood T cell repertoires in COVID-19. Produced via immunoSEQ multiplex PCR; TCRdb's table is partial and in-frame only. The table includes 130,000 to 150,000 clones, roughly 82% detected once. Specimen: peripheral blood. The source is a human donor with acute or convalescent COVID-19. The donor label of this sample is uncertain.

The chain recombines TRBV6-5 with TRBJ2-3; 10 bases line up with TRBD1. In germline, CDR1 is MNHEY, CDR2 SVGAGI. The CDR3 sequence is 15 residues long. The trim removed 6 bases at V and 0 bases at J, leaving 3 bases unmatched. In nucleotides, the CDR3 is TGTGCCAGCAGGACGGACAGGGGGAGCACAGATACGCAGTATTTT. Encoded protein: CASRTDRGSTDTQYF.

The chain couples TRBV3-1 (or the pseudogene TRBV3-2) to TRBJ1-2; D gene ambiguous. Germline V gene data show CDR1 as LGHDT and CDR2 as YNNKEL (reference sequence). The CDR3 is 13 residues long. V shed 4 bases and J shed 2 bases, with 8 bases lying between them. The CDR3 spells CASSRDGNYGYTF. CDR3 nucleotide sequence: TGTGCCAGCAGCCGCGACGGGAACTATGGCTACACCTTC.

The chain combines TRBV5-1 with TRBJ1-1; D is undetermined. Germline CDR1 SGHRS, CDR2 YFSETQ. V gave up 1 base and J gave up 7 bases, with 14 bases separating them. CDR3 length: 14 residues. CDR3 loop: CASSLNGEAVEAFF. The CDR3 DNA reads as TGCGCCAGCAGCTTGAACGGAGAGGCCGTTGAAGCTTTCTTT.

This clone appeared once. The chain uses TRBV18 and TRBJ1-4; D may be TRBD1 (5 bases). CDR1 is KGHSH, CDR2 LQKENI, per germline. V was trimmed by 2 bases and J by 4 bases, leaving 11 bases between them. The CDR3 covers 15 residues. This chain's CDR3 is CASSPLGLGNEKLFF. In DNA, the CDR3 is TGTGCCAGCTCACCATTGGGGCTCGGTAATGAAAAACTGTTTTTT.

V and J are TRBV30 and TRBJ2-1, with TRBD1 matching 8 bases. This CDR3 has 19 amino acids. Trimming removed 5 bases from V and 0 bases from J; junction bases left unmatched: 18. CDR1 is GTSNPN, CDR2 SVGIG, per germline (reference sequence). This CDR3 reads CAWRLNGRGLGGSYNEQFF. For the CDR3, the DNA is TGTGCCTGGCGATTAAACGGCAGGGGGCTTGGAGGCTCCTACAATGAGCAGTTCTTC. Based on the CDR3 plus reference TRBV30 and TRBJ2-1, the full variable domain is SQTIHQWPATLVQPVGSPLSLECTVEGTSNPNLYWYRQAAGRGLQLLFYSVGIGQISSEVPQNLSASRPQDRQFILSSKKLLLSDSGFYLCAWRLNGRGLGGSYNEQFFGPGTRLTVL.

V is TRBV5-1 and J is TRBJ1-2; 7 positions agree with TRBD1. CDR1 is SGHRS and CDR2 is YFSETQ in the germline V gene. This CDR3 comprises 15 residues. J lost 4 bases, V lost 0 bases, and 6 bases had no gene match. The CDR3 loop is CASSLDRGGGYGYTF. The CDR3 DNA follows: TGCGCCAGCAGCTTGGACAGGGGCGGTGGCTATGGCTACACCTTC. The entire variable domain, with the rest obtained from reference TRBV5-1 and TRBJ1-2, is as follows: KAGVTQTPRYLIKTRGQQVTLSCSPISGHRSVSWYQQTPGQGLQFLFEYFSETQRNKGNFPGRFSGRQFSNSRSEMNVSTLELGDSALYLCASSLDRGGGYGYTFGSGTRLTVV.

The chain is built from TRBV9 and TRBJ1-1, with 11 nucleotides matching TRBD1. This CDR3 has 15 residues. Trimming removed 3 bases from V and 4 bases from J; junction bases left unmatched: 5. Germline CDR1 and CDR2: SGDLS and YYNGEE. CDR3 nucleotides: TGTGCCAGCAGCGGGGACAGGGGGAGCCTCACTGAAGCTTTCTTT. Protein sequence: CASSGDRGSLTEAFF. Full variable domain (remainder filled in from reference TRBV9 and TRBJ1-1): DSGVTQTPKHLITATGQRVTLRCSPRSGDLSVYWYQQSLDQGLQFLIQYYNGEERAKGNILERFSAQQFPDLHSELNLSSLELGDSALYFCASSGDRGSLTEAFFGQGTRLTVV.

J is TRBJ2-3 and V is TRBV29-1, with TRBD1 as a possible D gene (5 bases). There are 13 residues in the CDR3. The germline V gene has CDR1 SQVTM and CDR2 ANQGSEA. V gave up 1 base and J gave up 1 base, with 6 bases separating them. The CDR3 DNA sequence: TGCAGCGTTGAAGGGGGCGGCACAGATACGCAGTATTTT. Translated: CSVEGGGTDTQYF.

This chain joins TRBV9 and TRBJ1-2, with TRBD1 as a possible D gene (5 bases). This CDR3 contains 15 residues. V lost 4 bases, J lost 1 base, and 14 bases lay in between. Germline V CDR1 and CDR2: SGDLS, YYNGEE. The DNA for the CDR3 is TGTGCCAGCAGCACATCGGGACTCAGTAACTATGGCTACACCTTC. This translates into CASSTSGLSNYGYTF.

This sequence joins TRBV6-5 and TRBJ1-5; unclear D gene. CDR1 is MNHEY and CDR2 is SVGAGI in the germline V gene. V was cut by 7 bases and J by 5 bases, with 9 bases left in between. This CDR3 spans 12 amino acids. The CDR3 sequence is CASKYTDQPQHF. The CDR3 nucleotides read TGTGCCAGCAAATACACCGATCAGCCCCAGCATTTT.

V gene TRBV7-6 combines with J gene TRBJ2-7; 10 bases are shared with TRBD1. Germline values: CDR1 SGHVS, CDR2 FNYEAQ. The CDR3 covers 17 residues. The trim removed 0 bases at V and 3 bases at J, leaving 8 bases unmatched. This chain's CDR3 is CASSLAHGGTGDYEQYF. The DNA of the CDR3 is TGTGCCAGCAGCTTAGCGCACGGGGGGACAGGGGACTACGAGCAGTACTTC.

This chain connects TRBV29-1 to TRBJ1-2, with D maybe TRBD1 (5 bases). There are 12 residues in the CDR3. From germline, CDR1 is SQVTM and CDR2 ANQGSEA. V lost 4 bases to trimming and J lost 4 bases, with 10 bases between them. This CDR3 reads CSVGGGSYGYTF. The CDR3 DNA sequence: TGCAGCGTTGGGGGGGGTAGCTATGGCTACACCTTC.

This clone was seen just once. This rearrangement joins TRBV2 to TRBJ2-7, with 8 bases aligning to TRBD1. Losses at the gene ends were 6 bases for V and 1 base for J; bases not matched to a gene: 5. Germline V lookup: CDR1 SNHLY, CDR2 FYNNEI. CDR3 length: 14 residues. CDR3 sequence (DNA): TGTGCCAGCAGCAGGACAGGGCTATCCTACGAGCAGTACTTC. Its protein is CASSRTGLSYEQYF.

V is TRBV10-1 and J is TRBJ2-3; D is perhaps TRBD1 (6 bases). This CDR3 spans 14 amino acids. Germline loops: CDR1 WNHNN, CDR2 SYGVQD (reference sequence). Trimming removed 6 bases from V and 4 bases from J, with 14 bases in between. The CDR3 sequence is CASSDTGLADTQYF. Here the CDR3 DNA reads TGCGCCAGCAGCGATACAGGGCTGGCAGATACGCAGTATTTT.

V is TRBV5-4 and J is TRBJ2-7, with D tentatively TRBD2 (7 bases). This CDR3 is built from 14 residues. V lost 4 bases, J lost 7 bases, and 18 bases lay in between. Germline V CDR1 and CDR2: SGHNT, YYREEE (reference sequence). This CDR3 reads CASSGGGAGREQYF. The CDR3 DNA reads TGTGCCAGCAGCGGGGGGGGCGCGGGGAGAGAGCAGTACTTC.

The rearrangement links TRBV11-1 to TRBJ1-2; weak D call: TRBD1 (5 bases). Trimming stripped 5 bases from V and 2 bases from J, with 12 bases between. The CDR3 consists of 14 residues. From germline, CDR1 is SGHAT and CDR2 FQDESV (reference sequence). The CDR3, as DNA: TGTGCCAGCAGCCGAGACAGACGAAACTATGGCTACACCTTC. As protein: CASSRDRRNYGYTF.

There are a few counts of this clone. V is TRBV30 and J is TRBJ2-5; unclear D gene. The V gene's germline CDR1 is GTSNPN and CDR2 SVGIG (reference sequence). The CDR3 covers 12 residues. The ends were cut back, 1 base at V and 7 bases at J, with 10 bases in the middle. CDR3 sequence: CAWSEDSGTQYF. The CDR3 DNA is TGTGCCTGGAGTGAAGATTCGGGGACCCAGTACTTC.

The chain joins TRBV7-3 to TRBJ1-1; D not certain. The germline V gene has CDR1 SGHTA and CDR2 FQGTGA. The CDR3 has 14 residues. V shed 5 bases and J shed 1 base, with 11 bases lying between them. CDR3 sequence reads: CASSTEVGNTEAFF. CDR3 DNA: TGTGCCAGCAGCACGGAGGTTGGGAACACTGAAGCTTTCTTT.

The chain has TRBV2 and TRBJ2-5; D might be TRBD2 (6 bases). Germline CDR1 and CDR2: SNHLY and FYNNEI. Deletions cut 0 bases from V and 9 bases from J, with 14 bases between. The CDR3 loop spans 14 amino acids. CDR3 bases: TGTGCCAGCAGTGAAGCCAGGGCAAGGGAGGCCCAGTACTTC. It yields the protein CASSEARAREAQYF. Supplemented by reference TRBV2 and TRBJ2-5, the full variable domain reads EPEVTQTPSHQVTQMGQEVILRCVPISNHLYFYWYRQILGQKVEFLVSFYNNEISEKSEIFDDQFSVERPDGSNFTLKIRSTKLEDSAMYFCASSEARAREAQYFGPGTRLLVL.

The V and J genes are TRBV14 and TRBJ1-1; 8 bases map to TRBD1. From germline, CDR1 is SGHDN and CDR2 FVKESK. The CDR3 extends over 18 amino acids. The V and J ends lost 0 bases and 1 base, in that order; junction bases with no gene match: 10. In nucleotides, the CDR3 is TGTGCCAGCAGCCAAGAGTACGGTTCGGGACAGGCGAACACTGAAGCTTTCTTT. Translation: CASSQEYGSGQANTEAFF. Supplemented by reference TRBV14 and TRBJ1-1, the full variable domain reads EAGVTQFPSHSVIEKGQTVTLRCDPISGHDNLYWYRRVMGKEIKFLLHFVKESKQDESGMPNNRFLAERTGGTYSTLKVQPAELEDSGVYFCASSQEYGSGQANTEAFFGQGTRLTVV.

The chain uses TRBV6-5 and TRBJ1-6, with no clear D. The CDR3 runs 14 residues. The V gene's germline CDR1 is MNHEY and CDR2 SVGAGI. V lost 5 bases and J 14 bases, leaving 19 bases between the germline ends. CDR3 region: CASSRGGLGIALHF. The CDR3, as DNA: TGTGCCAGCAGTCGCGGTGGTCTGGGTATCGCCCTCCACTTT.

V gene TRBV10-3 combines with J gene TRBJ1-2, with TRBD1 identical over 8 bases. The germline V gene has CDR1 ENHRY and CDR2 SYGVKD. After removal of 3 bases from V and 0 bases from J, the junction contained 6 bases not matched to a gene. The CDR3 has 16 amino acids. The CDR3, as DNA: TGTGCCATCAGTGAACGGACAGGGCAATCTAACTATGGCTACACCTTC. Its protein is CAISERTGQSNYGYTF.

The chain has TRBV10-3 and TRBJ2-2; TRBD1 matches at 10 bases. The V segment lost 6 bases and the J segment 6 bases; nucleotides outside the gene matches: 7. This CDR3 contains 15 residues. Germline assignment: CDR1 ENHRY and CDR2 SYGVKD. In DNA, the CDR3 is TGTGCCATCAGGTCGGGGACAGGGGAATCCGGGGAGCTGTTTTTT. Translating gives CAIRSGTGESGELFF.

V gene TRBV28 combines with J gene TRBJ2-7; D ambiguous. CDR1 and CDR2 (germline): MDHEN, SYDVKM. Trimming removed 4 bases at V and 9 bases at J, with 10 bases between. The CDR3 covers 11 residues. The CDR3 sequence is CASSSAVVQYF. For the CDR3, the DNA is TGTGCCAGCAGTTCTGCGGTGGTGCAGTACTTC.

The rearrangement links TRBV10-3 to TRBJ1-6, with D perhaps matching TRBD1 (5 bases). V shed 6 bases and J shed 4 bases, with 7 bases lying between them. The germline V gene encodes CDR1 ENHRY and CDR2 SYGVKD. The CDR3 has 13 residues. The CDR3 bases are TGTGCCATCAGCGGGGGTTATAATTCACCCCTCCACTTT. As protein: CAISGGYNSPLHF.

This clone turned up a few times. V gene TRBV30 combines with J gene TRBJ1-3; TRBD1 might be the D (5 bases). Germline-derived CDR1 and CDR2 are GTSNPN and SVGIG (reference sequence). The CDR3 runs 15 residues. Trimming removed 6 bases from V and 0 bases from J, with 15 bases in between. The CDR3 nucleotides read TGTGCCTGTTCCAGACAGCTAATCTCTGGAAACACCATATATTTT. Its translation is CACSRQLISGNTIYF.

The rearrangement links TRBV6-6 to TRBJ1-1; D is ambiguous. The CDR3 runs 13 residues. Trimming left V 2 bases short and J 1 base short, with 5 bases between. The germline CDR1 and CDR2 sequences are MNHNY and SVGAGI (reference sequence). The chain's CDR3 is CASSYGRNTEAFF. The CDR3 nucleotides read TGTGCCAGCAGTTACGGGAGGAACACTGAAGCTTTCTTT.

This clone came up a few times. The V and J genes are TRBV4-3 and TRBJ2-3; 8 bases match TRBD2. V lost 5 bases to trimming and J lost 2 bases; unmatched junction nucleotides: 9. The CDR3 covers 16 residues. CDR1 is LGHNA, CDR2 YSLEER, per germline. CDR3 region: CASSASELADTDTQYF. In DNA, the CDR3 is TGCGCCAGCAGCGCCTCCGAACTAGCGGACACAGATACGCAGTATTTT.

The CDR3 nucleotides read TGTGCCAGCACCTTAGACAGCTCCGGGGCCAACGTCCTGACTTTC. Protein product: CASTLDSSGANVLTF. The chain uses TRBV6-5 and TRBJ2-6; D might be TRBD1 (5 bases). Germline CDR1 is MNHEY and CDR2 is SVGAGI. The CDR3 runs to 15 residues. Trimming took 7 bases from V and 4 from J, leaving 14 bases between them.

V gene TRBV19 combines with J gene TRBJ1-1, with TRBD1 as a possible D gene (5 bases). The CDR3 has 17 residues. Between the trimmed V and J ends, which lost 1 base and 6 bases, there was a span of 21 bases. Germline values: CDR1 LNHDA, CDR2 SQIVND (reference sequence). The CDR3: CASSIGLSAGLRAEAFF. As DNA, the CDR3 is TGTGCCAGTAGTATAGGTCTGTCGGCAGGGCTTCGAGCTGAAGCTTTCTTT. The full variable domain, its missing parts supplied by reference TRBV19 and TRBJ1-1, is DGGITQSPKYLFRKEGQNVTLSCEQNLNHDAMYWYRQDPGQGLRLIYYSQIVNDFQKGDIAEGYSVSREKKESFPLTVTSAQKNPTAFYLCASSIGLSAGLRAEAFFGQGTRLTVV.

This chain links TRBV7-2 with TRBJ1-5; D is unclear. Trimming cost V 5 bases and J 3 bases, with 20 bases left between them. Germline-derived CDR1 and CDR2 are SGHTA and FQGNSA. The CDR3 contains 17 residues. The chain's CDR3 is CASSQSYGEGVNQPQHF. CDR3 sequence (DNA): TGTGCCAGCAGCCAATCGTACGGCGAGGGCGTCAATCAGCCCCAGCATTTT.

V gene TRBV19 combines with J gene TRBJ1-2, with TRBD1 identical over 8 bases. The CDR3 extends over 14 amino acids. Germline assignment: CDR1 LNHDA and CDR2 SQIVND (reference sequence). V lost 3 bases and J lost 8; bases outside the gene matches: 8. The CDR3 region has the DNA TGTGCCAGTAGTATCAGCCAGGGGGCGGGAGGCTACACCTTC. This translates into CASSISQGAGGYTF.